The 13 T cell receptor beta chains in this list originate from one sample, sequenced in a study of blood T cell repertoires in COVID-19. Sequencing used immunoSEQ multiplex PCR; TCRdb keeps in-frame clones, though not all of them. Altogether about 260,000 clones are present, roughly 79% being singletons, with the ten largest covering under 2%. The sequenced material came from peripheral blood. These receptors came from an elderly woman with acute or convalescent COVID-19.

J is TRBJ2-2 and V is TRBV5-4; TRBD2 aligns across 8 bases. Trimming removed 5 bases from V and 5 bases from J; junction bases left unmatched: 5. This CDR3 is built from 14 residues. Germline V gene data show CDR1 as SGHNT and CDR2 as YYREEE (reference sequence). CDR3 protein: CASSQLAETGELFF. CDR3 nucleotides: TGTGCCAGCAGTCAACTAGCGGAGACCGGGGAGCTGTTTTTT.

CDR3: CASSLQTSGRGGTDTQYF. In DNA form, the CDR3 reads TGTGCCAGCAGCTTGCAGACTAGCGGGAGAGGGGGCACAGATACGCAGTATTTT. The chain recombines TRBV7-2 with TRBJ2-3, with 12 bases identical to TRBD2. After removal of 3 bases from V and 1 base from J, the junction contained 8 bases not matched to a gene. CDR1 is SGHTA and CDR2 is FQGNSA in the germline V gene. This CDR3 spans 18 amino acids.

As for this clone: This may arise from a read error, as a much more abundant clone is one base away. Other DNA sequences from this sample encode an identical CDR3 as well. J is TRBJ1-2 and V is TRBV7-2, with D perhaps TRBD1 (6 bases). Trimming cost V 1 base and J 7 bases, with 13 bases left between them. There are 14 residues in the CDR3. CDR1 is SGHTA, CDR2 FQGNSA, per germline. CDR3 nucleotide sequence: TGTGCCAGCAGCTTAGGCCAACAGGGTTCTGGCTACACCTTC. Translated: CASSLGQQGSGYTF.

Comments on this clone: Because it lacks the conserved phenylalanine or tryptophan at the end, this CDR3 is likely a read error. The limits of the CDR3 on the DNA are not certain, so only TCRdb's listed CDR3 is given. CDR3 sequence: CASSFGRGTGVL. The chain couples TRBV5-6 to TRBJ2-4; the table's TRBD1 call for D was not verified on the DNA. Germline V gives CDR1 SGHDT, CDR2 YYEEEE. The CDR3 is 12 residues long, ends included.

The chain has TRBV5-5 and TRBJ1-6, with a tentative D call TRBD1 (5 bases). This CDR3 is built from 16 residues. CDR1 and CDR2 from the germline V gene are SGHKS and YYEKEE (reference sequence). The germline V and J ends were trimmed by 3 bases and 6 bases, with 16 bases remaining between them. The CDR3 DNA is TGTGCCAGCAGCTACACCCGGCAGGGTCGTAATTCACCCCTCCACTTT. Its translation is CASSYTRQGRNSPLHF.

This clone was counted once. V and J are TRBV6-6 and TRBJ1-1, with a weak D call TRBD1 (5 bases). Germline loops: CDR1 MNHNY, CDR2 SVGAGI (reference sequence). Trimming stripped 6 bases from V and 8 bases from J, with 13 bases between. The CDR3 sequence is 12 residues long. The CDR3 DNA follows: TGTGCCAGCAGCCCCACAGGACTAGAAGCTTTCTTT. Encoded protein: CASSPTGLEAFF.

The chain combines TRBV12-3 or TRBV12-4 with TRBJ2-1; TRBD1 matches at 9 bases. The trim removed 6 bases at V and 6 bases at J, leaving 3 bases unmatched. The CDR3 consists of 13 residues. The CDR3: CASRLGQGNEQFF. For the CDR3, the DNA is TGTGCCAGCAGACTGGGACAGGGCAATGAGCAGTTCTTC.

This rearrangement joins TRBV2 to TRBJ2-4; the D gene is possibly TRBD2 (6 bases). Trimming cost V 6 bases and J 9 bases, with 12 bases left between them. The CDR3 runs 12 residues. The germline V gene has CDR1 SNHLY and CDR2 FYNNEI. The CDR3 loop reads CASRTGLAIQYF. As DNA, the CDR3 is TGTGCCAGCAGGACGGGACTCGCCATTCAGTACTTC.

This rearrangement joins TRBV6-2 or TRBV6-3 to TRBJ1-1; perhaps TRBD1 as D (6 bases). This CDR3 comprises 17 residues. CDR1 and CDR2 from the germline V gene are MNHEY and SVGEGT. V lost 0 bases and J lost 4, with 18 bases in between. CDR3 region: CASSYSASQGIGTEAFF. Written as DNA, the CDR3 is TGTGCCAGCAGTTACTCTGCTTCACAGGGAATCGGCACTGAAGCTTTCTTT.

The chain recombines TRBV5-1 with TRBJ2-3; D is possibly TRBD2 (6 bases). Germline lookup yields CDR1 SGHRS and CDR2 YFSETQ. The CDR3 contains 15 residues. Trimming stripped 4 bases from V and 0 bases from J, with 12 bases between. DNA for the CDR3: TGCGCCAGCAGCCGGGACGGGACTAGCACAGATACGCAGTATTTT. It specifies CASSRDGTSTDTQYF.

This rearrangement joins TRBV28 to TRBJ1-2; D unclear. In germline, CDR1 is MDHEN, CDR2 SYDVKM. There are 17 residues in the CDR3. V gave up 3 bases and J gave up 5 bases, with 22 bases separating them. The CDR3 spells CASSFPGIDVANYGYTF. DNA of the CDR3: TGTGCCAGCAGTTTTCCCGGGATCGACGTAGCCAATTATGGCTACACCTTC.

The rearrangement uses TRBV2 and TRBJ2-2, with D possibly being TRBD1 (5 bases). Trimming removed 7 bases from V and 1 base from J, with 7 bases in between. Germline V gene data show CDR1 as SNHLY and CDR2 as FYNNEI. CDR3 size: 13 residues. CDR3 nucleotides: TGTGCCAGCACTCAGGGGAACACCGGGGAGCTGTTTTTT. Protein: CASTQGNTGELFF. Filled out from reference TRBV2 and TRBJ2-2, the complete variable domain reads EPEVTQTPSHQVTQMGQEVILRCVPISNHLYFYWYRQILGQKVEFLVSFYNNEISEKSEIFDDQFSVERPDGSNFTLKIRSTKLEDSAMYFCASTQGNTGELFFGEGSRLTVL.

This clone turned up a few times. This rearrangement joins TRBV5-6 to TRBJ1-4, with a weak D call TRBD1 (6 bases). With 4 bases removed from V and 2 bases from J, the gap between germline ends came to 12 bases. Germline CDR1 SGHDT, CDR2 YYEEEE. The CDR3 spans 15 residues. DNA of the CDR3: TGTGCCAGCAGCCAACAGGGTGCGACTAATGAAAAACTGTTTTTT. Translation: CASSQQGATNEKLFF. Supplemented by reference TRBV5-6 and TRBJ1-4, the full variable domain reads DAGVTQSPTHLIKTRGQQVTLRCSPKSGHDTVSWYQQALGQGPQFIFQYYEEEERQRGNFPDRFSGHQFPNYSSELNVNALLLGDSALYLCASSQQGATNEKLFFGSGTQLSVL.